This TCR beta chain was recovered during a study of CD8 T cells in ankylosing spondylitis (dated by TCRdb to about 2017). Turning to the overall study: The study profiled T cell receptor beta repertoires in healthy donors and ankylosing spondylitis patients to find disease-linked TCR variants. The full study cohort comprised about 25 ankylosing spondylitis patients and about a hundred healthy donors. Samples of peripheral blood were taken, and for ankylosing spondylitis patients, synovial fluid was collected as well.

CDR1 and CDR2 were assigned from the germline V gene (reference sequence) as LGHDT and YNNKEL. Trimmed from V: 8 bases; trimmed from J: 6 bases; junction bases lacking a gene match: 6. The CDR3 contains 14 residues, cysteine and phenylalanine counted. Only the CDR3 DNA is retained, 42 bases long and in frame from the first base. Only a few counts were recorded for this clonotype. What antigen it recognizes has not been identified. Per-base quality was not reported, and no clone a single base away is much larger than it. The sample was run on an Illumina HiSeq 2500. Quantitative 5'-RACE with molecular barcodes was used to prepare TCR beta libraries. On the study's bioinformatics: Disease-linked TCR variants were identified with a new computational method built on a probabilistic model of VDJ rearrangement. The public reads were run again by TCRdb, first through fastp at Q25 and then through MiXCR, and only productive beta chains were kept. Each entry merges the rows of one CDR3 protein and shows their most common DNA and genes. What appears here as the V and J calls and clone size reflects TCRdb's work, not the paper's. This sample has about 340,000 distinct CDR3 sequences in its table, and less than 10% of those were observed once. The ten largest clones represent more than 12% of the sample.

Study-wide findings and limitations: Blood from ankylosing spondylitis patients appeared to be characterized by a TCR beta motif made up of eight highly homologous amino acid variants. The disease-linked clones showed a CD8+ phenotype and occurred at relatively low frequencies in peripheral blood. Significant enrichment of the disease-linked clones was reported in matched synovial fluid samples from ankylosing spondylitis patients. Some motif variants were previously reported in synovial fluid and blood of reactive arthritis patients, suggesting common disease-initiation mechanisms.

The sequenced sample was blood, either unsorted or a sorted T cell fraction (not recorded which). This sequence uses TRBV3-1 and TRBJ2-1; TRBD2 matches 11 bases in the middle. This TCR was sampled from a male donor with ankylosing spondylitis. The bases read TGTGCCAGCGGACGACTAGCGGGAAGCAATGAGCAGTTCTTC. This translates into CASGRLAGSNEQFF.